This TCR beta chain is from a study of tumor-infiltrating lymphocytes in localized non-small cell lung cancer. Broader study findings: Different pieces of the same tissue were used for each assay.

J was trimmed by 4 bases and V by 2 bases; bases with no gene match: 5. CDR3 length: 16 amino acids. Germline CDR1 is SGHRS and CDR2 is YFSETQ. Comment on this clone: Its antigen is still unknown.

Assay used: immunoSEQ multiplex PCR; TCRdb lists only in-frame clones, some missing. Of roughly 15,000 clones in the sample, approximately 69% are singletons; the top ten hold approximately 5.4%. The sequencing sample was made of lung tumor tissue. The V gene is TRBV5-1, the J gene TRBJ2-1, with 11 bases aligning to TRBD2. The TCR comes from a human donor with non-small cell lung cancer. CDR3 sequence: CASSFLGTSGYNEQFF. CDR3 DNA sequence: TGCGCCAGCAGCTTCCTGGGGACTAGCGGATACAATGAGCAGTTCTTC.